This paragraph covers one TCR beta chain sequence. Its matching antigen is unknown. The sample belongs to a study of blood T cells in healthy people across ages. This CDR3 has 15 amino acids. The V gene's germline CDR1 is SGHRS and CDR2 YFSETQ. V dropped 2 bases and J dropped 5; count of bases not matched to a gene: 7. Points from the study as a whole: The unsorted PBMCs prevented any conclusive comparison of naive versus antigen-experienced cells.

Next came a second PCR, run for about 7 to 12 cycles, which used a sample-barcoded 5' primer along with a J-beta primer mix. TCRdb reprocessed the 5' RACE reads via MiXCR and lists one record per CDR3 protein. The sample contains some 1,800,000 distinct CDR3 sequences, roughly two fifths of which appear only once. Sequenced: blood. This receptor was taken from a human donor in good health. The V and J genes are TRBV5-1 and TRBJ2-7, with 10 bases that match TRBD1. CDR3: CASSFRGQGKDEQYF. CDR3 nucleotides: TGCGCCAGCAGCTTTCGGGGACAGGGGAAGGACGAGCAGTACTTC. The full variable domain, rest sourced from reference TRBV5-1 and TRBJ2-7, is KAGVTQTPRYLIKTRGQQVTLSCSPISGHRSVSWYQQTPGQGLQFLFEYFSETQRNKGNFPGRFSGRQFSNSRSEMNVSTLELGDSALYLCASSFRGQGKDEQYFGPGTRLTVT.